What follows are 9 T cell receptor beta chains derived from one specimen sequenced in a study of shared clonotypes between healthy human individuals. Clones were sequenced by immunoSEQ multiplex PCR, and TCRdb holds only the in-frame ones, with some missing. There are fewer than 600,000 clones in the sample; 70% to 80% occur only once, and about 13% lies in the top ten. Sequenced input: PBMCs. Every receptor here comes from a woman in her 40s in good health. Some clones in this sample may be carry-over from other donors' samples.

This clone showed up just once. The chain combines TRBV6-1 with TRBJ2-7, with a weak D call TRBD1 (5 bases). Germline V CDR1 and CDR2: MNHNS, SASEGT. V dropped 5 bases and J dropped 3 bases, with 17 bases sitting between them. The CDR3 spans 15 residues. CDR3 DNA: TGTGCCAGCAGTTCCATGACAGCGACCCACTACGAGCAGTACTTC. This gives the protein CASSSMTATHYEQYF.

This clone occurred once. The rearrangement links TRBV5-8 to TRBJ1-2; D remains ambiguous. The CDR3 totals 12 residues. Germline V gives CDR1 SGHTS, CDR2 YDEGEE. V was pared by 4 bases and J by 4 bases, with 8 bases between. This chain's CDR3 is CASSVNSYGYTF. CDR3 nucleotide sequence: TGTGCCAGCAGCGTGAACAGCTATGGCTACACCTTC.

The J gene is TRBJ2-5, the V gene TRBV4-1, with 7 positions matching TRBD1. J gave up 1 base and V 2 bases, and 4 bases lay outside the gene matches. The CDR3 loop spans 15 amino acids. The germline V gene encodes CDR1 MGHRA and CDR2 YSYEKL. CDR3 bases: TGCGCCAGCAGCCAACCAGGGGACAGCCAAGAGACCCAGTACTTC. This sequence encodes CASSQPGDSQETQYF.

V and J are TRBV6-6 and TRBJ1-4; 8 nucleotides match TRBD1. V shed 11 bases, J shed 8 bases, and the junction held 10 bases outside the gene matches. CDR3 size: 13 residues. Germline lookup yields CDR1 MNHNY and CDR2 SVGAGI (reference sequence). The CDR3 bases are TGTGCCGGTCATACAGGGGGAGGGGAAAAACTGTTTTTT. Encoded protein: CAGHTGGGEKLFF.

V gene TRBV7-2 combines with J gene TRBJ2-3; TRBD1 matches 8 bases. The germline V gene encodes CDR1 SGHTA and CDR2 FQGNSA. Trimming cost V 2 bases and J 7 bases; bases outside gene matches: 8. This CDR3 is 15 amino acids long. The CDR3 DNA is TGTGCCAGCAGCTTAAGTGACAGGGGTTCATATACGCAGTATTTT. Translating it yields CASSLSDRGSYTQYF.

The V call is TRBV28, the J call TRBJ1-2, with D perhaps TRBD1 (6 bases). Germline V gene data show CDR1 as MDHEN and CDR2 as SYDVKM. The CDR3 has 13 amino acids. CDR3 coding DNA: TGTGCTATTGAGCGAACAGGGTTCTATGGCTACACCTTC. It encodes CAIERTGFYGYTF.

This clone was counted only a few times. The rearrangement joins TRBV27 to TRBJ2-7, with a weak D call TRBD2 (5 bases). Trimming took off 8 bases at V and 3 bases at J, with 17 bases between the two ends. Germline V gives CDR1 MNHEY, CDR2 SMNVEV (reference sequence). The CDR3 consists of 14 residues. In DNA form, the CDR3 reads TGTGCCAGCGCCATACTAGGCTACAGCTACGAGCAGTACTTC. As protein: CASAILGYSYEQYF.

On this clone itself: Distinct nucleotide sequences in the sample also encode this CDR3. CDR3 DNA: TGTGCCATCAGTGAGGTACAGGGGGCTTACGAGCAGTACTTC. It is translated as CAISEVQGAYEQYF. J is TRBJ2-5 and V is TRBV10-3, with 9 bases matching TRBD1. Near its end, the DNA agrees better with TRBJ2-7, so the J call may be wrong. The CDR3 has 14 amino acids. The germline CDR1 and CDR2 sequences are ENHRY and SYGVKD.

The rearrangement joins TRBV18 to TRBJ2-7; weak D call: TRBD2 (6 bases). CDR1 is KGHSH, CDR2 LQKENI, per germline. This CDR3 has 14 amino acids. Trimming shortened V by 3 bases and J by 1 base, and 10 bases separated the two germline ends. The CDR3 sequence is CASSPTSISYEQYF. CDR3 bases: TGTGCCAGCTCACCGACTAGTATTTCCTACGAGCAGTACTTC.